This T cell receptor (beta chain) was identified during a study of tumor-infiltrating lymphocytes in primary liver carcinoma. CDR1 SQVTM and CDR2 ANQGSEA come from the germline V gene. The CDR3 loop spans 14 amino acids. Making TCR beta cDNA involved around 520 ng total RNA and a constant-region primer. Three rounds of nested multiplex PCR with slightly modified ARM-PCR produced TCR beta libraries. A C-beta reverse primer and TRBV1-TRBV30 forward primers served in each of the first two PCR rounds, at 9 to 10 cycles apiece. TCRdb itself ran the multiplex PCR reads through MiXCR, one entry per CDR3 protein. The table lists about 120,000 distinct CDR3 sequences, roughly 70% of them singletons, with 8.1% in the top ten. Overall study results and limits: Among the pair types, tumor region pairs showed more overlap than tumor-adjacent and tumor-blood pairs. The top-250-clone fraction was significantly higher in tumors than in blood (p = 0.039).

Starting material for RNA and DNA co-extraction consisted of roughly 17-31 mg of unsorted bulk tissue. All patients had surgically resected primary liver carcinoma. These patients lived with chronic HBV infection and had never been treated. With regard to this clonotype: The antigen is not known. An end of the junction does not agree with germline; a read error may underlie this.

The specimen sequenced was tumor-adjacent normal liver tissue. The TCR originated in a woman aged 55-70 years with primary liver carcinoma and hepatitis B virus infection. The chain carries TRBV29-1 and TRBJ1-2; D is undetermined. For the CDR3, the DNA is TGCTGCGTTGGAACCTATGGCGGTTCCTATGGCTACACCTTC. This translates into CCVGTYGGSYGYTF.